This T cell receptor (beta chain) was sequenced in a study of identifying expanded T cells in peripheral blood. Remarks on this clone: Its target is not known.

TCRdb keeps only in-frame clones here, not all; method: immunoSEQ multiplex PCR. The sample holds 120,000 or so clones, around four fifths seen once. Broader study findings: Technical replicates showed approximately 1.2 changed clones; about two weeks roughly 15; four weeks 19. Approximately 2-week clone count variance significantly increased as total template count grew.

From germline, CDR1 is LGHNA and CDR2 YSLEER. The CDR3 loop spans 15 amino acids. Trimming cost V 3 bases and J 10 bases, with 21 bases left between them. This receptor was obtained from a person aged 18 to 75 in good health. The chain is built from TRBV4-3 and TRBJ1-2; possibly TRBD1 for D (6 bases). The sample comprised blood. CDR3 sequence reads: CASSQSELLTGHYTF. For the CDR3, the DNA is TGCGCCAGCAGCCAGTCCGAACTCCTTACAGGGCACTACACCTTC.